The 29 T cell receptor beta chains below come from one sample, sequenced in a study of blood T cell repertoires in COVID-19. Method: immunoSEQ multiplex PCR; TCRdb's copy keeps in-frame clones and lacks some. The sample has hundreds of thousands of clones; 85% to 90% are singletons. Material: peripheral blood. These receptors all stem from a woman aged 50 to 65 with COVID-19, enrolled during active disease.

The chain combines TRBV29-1 with TRBJ2-7, with unresolved D. This CDR3 comprises 11 residues. Germline V gene lookup returns CDR1 SQVTM and CDR2 ANQGSEA. V lost 6 bases and J lost 6, with 12 bases in between. CDR3 in amino acids: CSVAVEPEQYF. As DNA, the CDR3 is TGCAGCGTAGCCGTTGAGCCCGAGCAGTACTTC.

The V call is TRBV12-3 or TRBV12-4, the J call TRBJ1-6; D remains ambiguous. The length of the CDR3 is 13 residues. V was pared by 6 bases and J by 13 bases, with 16 bases between. Here the CDR3 DNA reads TGTGCCAGCAGGGAAACAGCCCCAGGCCCCCTCCACTTT. Translated, it gives CASRETAPGPLHF.

The V call is TRBV14, the J call TRBJ1-1, with D perhaps matching TRBD1 (5 bases). V shed 2 bases and J shed 4 bases, with 8 bases lying between them. The CDR3 spans 13 residues. CDR1 and CDR2 (germline): SGHDN, FVKESK. CDR3 region: CASSQIGATEAFF. The DNA for the CDR3 is TGTGCCAGCAGCCAAATAGGGGCCACTGAAGCTTTCTTT. Based on the CDR3 plus reference TRBV14 and TRBJ1-1, the full variable domain is EAGVTQFPSHSVIEKGQTVTLRCDPISGHDNLYWYRRVMGKEIKFLLHFVKESKQDESGMPNNRFLAERTGGTYSTLKVQPAELEDSGVYFCASSQIGATEAFFGQGTRLTVV.

The J gene is TRBJ2-7, the V gene TRBV29-1, with 8 bases aligning to TRBD2. The CDR3 runs to 15 residues. Germline V CDR1 and CDR2: SQVTM, ANQGSEA. The junction had 13 bases not matched to a gene; V was cut back by 6 bases and J by 3 bases. The CDR3 region has the DNA TGCAGCGTGTGGGGATCCCGGGGGGGAAACTACGAGCAGTACTTC. Translating gives CSVWGSRGGNYEQYF.

V and J are TRBV20-1 and TRBJ2-7, with D perhaps matching TRBD2 (5 bases). The CDR3 length is 12 residues. Germline V gene lookup returns CDR1 DFQATT and CDR2 SNEGSKA (reference sequence). Trimming left V 4 bases short and J 5 bases short, with 12 bases between. For the CDR3, the DNA is TGCAGTGCTATTGAGGGTAGCCACGAGCAGTACTTC. Its protein is CSAIEGSHEQYF.

The genes are TRBV30 and TRBJ2-7; 8 nucleotides align to TRBD1. Trimming took 5 bases from V and 2 from J; bases not matched to a gene: 5. The CDR3 loop spans 13 amino acids. Germline V gene lookup returns CDR1 GTSNPN and CDR2 SVGIG (reference sequence). The CDR3 nucleotides read TGTGCCTGGTCACAGGGGGTGGCCTACGAGCAGTACTTC. It specifies CAWSQGVAYEQYF.

The V and J genes are TRBV5-1 and TRBJ1-1, with 10 bases fitting TRBD1. The V gene's germline CDR1 is SGHRS and CDR2 YFSETQ. This CDR3 contains 16 residues. Trimming at V came to 3 bases and at J to 0 bases, leaving 5 bases not matched to a gene. The CDR3 loop reads CASSSGTGALNTEAFF. The CDR3 region has the DNA TGCGCCAGCAGCTCCGGGACAGGGGCGTTGAACACTGAAGCTTTCTTT.

The chain employs TRBV6-5 and TRBJ1-5; D gene unclear. V shed 5 bases and J shed 5 bases, with 10 bases lying between them. Germline-derived CDR1 and CDR2 are MNHEY and SVGAGI. The CDR3 extends over 13 amino acids. In DNA form, the CDR3 reads TGTGCCAGCAGTAGGCTAGTAGATCAGCCCCAGCATTTT. Protein: CASSRLVDQPQHF.

This chain joins TRBV2 and TRBJ1-1; D is undetermined. V lost 5 bases to trimming and J lost 6 bases, with 19 bases between them. Germline V gives CDR1 SNHLY, CDR2 FYNNEI. CDR3 length: 15 residues. The DNA for the CDR3 is TGTGCCAGCAGTATACTGCTTGGAGAGGAGGCTGAAGCTTTCTTT. Translation: CASSILLGEEAEAFF.

This chain joins TRBV19 and TRBJ2-1; no definite D call. CDR3 length equals 13 residues. Trimming pared 5 bases from V and 5 bases from J, leaving 10 bases between. CDR1 and CDR2 (germline): LNHDA, SQIVND (reference sequence). CDR3 nucleotides: TGTGCCAGTAGTCAACAAGTCGACAATGAGCAGTTCTTC. This translates into CASSQQVDNEQFF.

V usage is TRBV7-2 and J usage is TRBJ2-3; D is ambiguous. The CDR3 spans 11 residues. Trimming shortened V by 9 bases and J by 8 bases, and 12 bases separated the two germline ends. CDR1 is SGHTA, CDR2 FQGNSA, per germline. CDR3 nucleotides: TGTGCCAGGCCCGAGTATGGTACGCAGTATTTT. As protein: CARPEYGTQYF.

The J gene is TRBJ1-5, the V gene TRBV18; perhaps TRBD1 as D (6 bases). Per the germline V gene, CDR1 is KGHSH and CDR2 is LQKENI. This CDR3 has 15 amino acids. The V end lost 5 bases, the J end lost 0 bases, and 11 bases lay between the germline ends. CDR3 sequence: CASSTRGYSNQPQHF. DNA of the CDR3: TGTGCCAGCTCAACCAGGGGATATAGCAATCAGCCCCAGCATTTT.

The chain is built from TRBV6-5 and TRBJ2-3, with D tentatively TRBD2 (7 bases). V lost 5 bases to trimming and J lost 4 bases, with 16 bases between them. CDR1 and CDR2 (germline): MNHEY, SVGAGI. This CDR3 is built from 15 residues. CDR3 bases: TGTGCCAGCAGTCCTAGGGGGGGCGCAGCAGATACGCAGTATTTT. Residues: CASSPRGGAADTQYF.

The CDR3, as DNA: TGTGCCAGCAGCCCACCCGGGGTTTGGTGGGCCGAGCAGTACTTC. Translating it yields CASSPPGVWWAEQYF. V is TRBV3-1 (or the pseudogene TRBV3-2) and J is TRBJ2-7, with a possible D match to TRBD2 (5 bases). V lost 4 bases, J lost 6 bases, and 19 bases lay in between. This CDR3 is 15 amino acids long. Germline V gene lookup returns CDR1 LGHDT and CDR2 YNNKEL (reference sequence).

V is TRBV19 and J is TRBJ1-2; D unresolved. V lost 0 bases and J 7 bases, leaving 12 bases between the germline ends. Per germline, CDR1 LNHDA and CDR2 SQIVND (reference sequence). CDR3 length: 14 amino acids. For the CDR3, the DNA is TGTGCCAGTAGTATAGAACGGGGTTCGGGTGGCTACACCTTC. It yields the protein CASSIERGSGGYTF. Full variable domain (remainder filled in from reference TRBV19 and TRBJ1-2): DGGITQSPKYLFRKEGQNVTLSCEQNLNHDAMYWYRQDPGQGLRLIYYSQIVNDFQKGDIAEGYSVSREKKESFPLTVTSAQKNPTAFYLCASSIERGSGGYTFGSGTRLTVV.

J is TRBJ1-6 and V is TRBV30, with 10 bases fitting TRBD1. The length of the CDR3 is 13 residues. Germline CDR1 GTSNPN, CDR2 SVGIG (reference sequence). J lost 8 bases, V lost 8 bases, and 6 bases had no gene match. The CDR3 loop is CARSGTGDSPLHF. The DNA of the CDR3 is TGTGCCCGCTCCGGGACAGGGGATTCACCCCTCCACTTT.

The chain uses TRBV5-1 and TRBJ1-6; 8 bases are a match to TRBD1. The CDR3 consists of 14 residues. CDR1 is SGHRS, CDR2 YFSETQ, per germline. V was pared by 4 bases and J by 10 bases, with 7 bases of the junction left unmatched. Here the CDR3 DNA reads TGCGCCAGCAGCGTGGACAGGGTCGGGTCACCCCTCCACTTT. Protein product: CASSVDRVGSPLHF.

The CDR3 reads CASSLFGSSYNEQFF. The CDR3 nucleotides are TGTGCCAGCAGTTTATTCGGTAGCTCCTACAATGAGCAGTTCTTC. V and J are TRBV27 and TRBJ2-1; D not certain. CDR1 MNHEY and CDR2 SMNVEV come from the germline V gene (reference sequence). This CDR3 region has 15 residues. Trimming pared 1 base from V and 0 bases from J, leaving 7 bases between.

This clone was observed a handful of times. The V call is TRBV5-8, the J call TRBJ1-3, with no clear D. The V end lost 0 bases, the J end lost 4 bases, and 8 bases lay between the germline ends. Per germline, CDR1 SGHTS and CDR2 YDEGEE. The CDR3 loop spans 14 amino acids. The CDR3 DNA is TGTGCCAGCAGCTTGGGATTACAGGGAAACACCATATATTTT. Translation gives CASSLGLQGNTIYF.

The V gene is TRBV5-1, the J gene TRBJ2-7, with TRBD1 matching over 8 bases. Trimming cost V 1 base and J 5 bases; bases outside gene matches: 8. In germline, CDR1 is SGHRS, CDR2 YFSETQ. This CDR3 region has 15 residues. The CDR3 reads CASSLTMDRVDEQYF. The CDR3 nucleotides read TGCGCCAGCAGCTTGACGATGGACAGGGTCGACGAGCAGTACTTC. Supplemented by reference TRBV5-1 and TRBJ2-7, the full variable domain reads KAGVTQTPRYLIKTRGQQVTLSCSPISGHRSVSWYQQTPGQGLQFLFEYFSETQRNKGNFPGRFSGRQFSNSRSEMNVSTLELGDSALYLCASSLTMDRVDEQYFGPGTRLTVT.

The V gene is TRBV19, the J gene TRBJ2-3; D is ambiguous. Germline V gene lookup returns CDR1 LNHDA and CDR2 SQIVND (reference sequence). The V gene lost 5 bases and the J gene lost 0 bases, with 15 bases spanning the gap. There are 16 residues in the CDR3. For the CDR3, the DNA is TGTGCCAGTAGTTCCCGGTTTGAGCGCAGCACAGATACGCAGTATTTT. Translated, it gives CASSSRFERSTDTQYF.

V gene TRBV5-3 combines with J gene TRBJ2-7; D is possibly TRBD2 (5 bases). TRBV5-3 falls under the ORF class, with uncertain function. The V and J ends lost 3 bases and 6 bases respectively, with 13 bases between them. The CDR3 spans 13 residues. The CDR3 region is CARSSPGSGEQYF. The CDR3 DNA reads TGTGCCAGAAGCTCCCCCGGAAGCGGCGAGCAGTACTTC.

The CDR3 protein is CASSRAGQSNQPQHF. The CDR3 nucleotides are TGTGCCAGCAGCCGGGCCGGACAGTCCAATCAGCCCCAGCATTTT. The V and J genes are TRBV7-2 and TRBJ1-5; tentatively, D is TRBD1 (6 bases). The V and J ends lost 5 bases and 3 bases respectively, with 14 bases between them. Germline V lookup: CDR1 SGHTA, CDR2 FQGNSA. This CDR3 is built from 15 residues.

This rearrangement joins TRBV11-3 to TRBJ2-1; unclear D gene. V shed 5 bases and J shed 10 bases, with 15 bases lying between them. Per the germline V gene, CDR1 is SGHNT and CDR2 is YENEEA. This CDR3 comprises 13 residues. CDR3 residues: CASSHTEDGEQFF. The CDR3, as DNA: TGTGCCAGCAGCCACACCGAAGACGGGGAGCAGTTCTTC.

The V gene is TRBV5-4, the J gene TRBJ2-6; D is possibly TRBD1 or TRBD2 (6 bases each). CDR1 is SGHNT and CDR2 is YYREEE in the germline V gene (reference sequence). The V and J ends lost 4 bases and 2 bases respectively, with 13 bases between them. This CDR3 contains 16 residues. CDR3 protein: CASSVGGLTGANVLTF. As DNA, the CDR3 is TGTGCCAGCAGCGTGGGGGGCCTTACTGGGGCCAACGTCCTGACTTTC.

The chain links TRBV24-1 to TRBJ2-1; 9 bases agree with TRBD1. Germline loops: CDR1 KGHDR, CDR2 SFDVKD. V shed 0 bases and J 8 bases; nucleotides not matched to a gene: 7. This CDR3 has 16 amino acids. The CDR3 DNA is TGTGCCACCAGTGATTTGGGGGGACAGGGCGGGGATGAGCAGTTCTTC. Protein: CATSDLGGQGGDEQFF.

This clone came up once. The gene calls are TRBV2 and TRBJ1-1, with D possibly being TRBD1 (6 bases). V was clipped by 8 bases and J by 6 bases, with 19 bases between them. This CDR3 is 14 amino acids long. Per germline, CDR1 SNHLY and CDR2 FYNNEI. CDR3 DNA sequence: TGTGCCAGCTCGACCACAGGGCCCCCCGCTGAAGCTTTCTTT. Its protein is CASSTTGPPAEAFF.

The chain is built from TRBV5-1 and TRBJ1-2, with no clear D. The CDR3 extends over 15 amino acids. V lost 3 bases and J lost 0, with 12 bases in between. Germline lookup yields CDR1 SGHRS and CDR2 YFSETQ. The CDR3 sequence: CASSSHLPSNYGYTF. The CDR3 DNA reads TGCGCCAGCAGCTCACACCTCCCCTCTAACTATGGCTACACCTTC.

This rearrangement joins TRBV4-1 to TRBJ2-1, with 14 bases lining up with TRBD2. The CDR3 contains 18 residues. With 4 bases clipped from V and 0 bases from J, the junction kept 5 bases outside the gene matches. CDR1 is MGHRA, CDR2 YSYEKL, per germline. CDR3: CASSLGLAGASSYNEQFF. The DNA of the CDR3 is TGCGCCAGCAGCCTGGGACTAGCGGGGGCGAGCTCCTACAATGAGCAGTTCTTC.